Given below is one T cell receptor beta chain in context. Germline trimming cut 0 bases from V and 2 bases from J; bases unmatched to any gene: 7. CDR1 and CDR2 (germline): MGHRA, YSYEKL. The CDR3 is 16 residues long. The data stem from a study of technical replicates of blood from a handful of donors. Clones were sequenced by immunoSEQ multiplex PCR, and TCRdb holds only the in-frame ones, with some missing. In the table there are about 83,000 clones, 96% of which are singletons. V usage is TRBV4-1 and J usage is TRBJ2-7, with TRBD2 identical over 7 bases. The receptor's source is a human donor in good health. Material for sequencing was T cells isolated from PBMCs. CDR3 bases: TGCGCCAGCAGCCAAGATCCTGGGGGGAGGGCCTACGAGCAGTACTTC. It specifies CASSQDPGGRAYEQYF.